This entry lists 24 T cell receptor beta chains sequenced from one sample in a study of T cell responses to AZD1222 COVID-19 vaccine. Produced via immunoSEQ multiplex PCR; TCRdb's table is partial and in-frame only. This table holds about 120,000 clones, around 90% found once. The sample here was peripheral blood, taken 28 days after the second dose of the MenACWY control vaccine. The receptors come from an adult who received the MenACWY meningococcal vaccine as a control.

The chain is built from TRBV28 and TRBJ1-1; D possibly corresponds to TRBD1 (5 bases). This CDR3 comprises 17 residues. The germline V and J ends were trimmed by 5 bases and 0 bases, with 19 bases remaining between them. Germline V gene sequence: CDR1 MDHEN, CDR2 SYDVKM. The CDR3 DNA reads TGTGCCAGCAGTCCAGGGTGGCGGTTAAGGGTGAACACTGAAGCTTTCTTT. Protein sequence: CASSPGWRLRVNTEAFF.

The CDR3 sequence: CASSSRGGENIQYF. CDR3 bases: TGTGCCAGTAGTTCCCGGGGGGGTGAGAACATTCAGTACTTC. The chain links TRBV19 to TRBJ2-4, with 8 nucleotides matching TRBD2. CDR1 and CDR2 from the germline V gene are LNHDA and SQIVND (reference sequence). The V gene end was trimmed by 5 bases and the J gene end by 7 bases; junction bases not matched to a gene: 7. This CDR3 is 14 amino acids long. The complete variable domain, with remaining parts taken from reference TRBV19 and TRBJ2-4, reads DGGITQSPKYLFRKEGQNVTLSCEQNLNHDAMYWYRQDPGQGLRLIYYSQIVNDFQKGDIAEGYSVSREKKESFPLTVTSAQKNPTAFYLCASSSRGGENIQYFGAGTRLSVL.

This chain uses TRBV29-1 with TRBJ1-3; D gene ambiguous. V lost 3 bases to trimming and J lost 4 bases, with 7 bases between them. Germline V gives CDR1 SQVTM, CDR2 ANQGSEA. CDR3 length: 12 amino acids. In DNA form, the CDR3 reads TGCAGCGTTGACGGTTCCGGAAACACCATATATTTT. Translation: CSVDGSGNTIYF.

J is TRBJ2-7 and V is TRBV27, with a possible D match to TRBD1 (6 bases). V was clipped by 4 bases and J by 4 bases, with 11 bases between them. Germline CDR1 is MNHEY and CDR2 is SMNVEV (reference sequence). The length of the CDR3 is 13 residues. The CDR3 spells CASSSHRVYEQYF. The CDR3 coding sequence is TGTGCCAGCAGTTCCCACAGGGTTTACGAGCAGTACTTC.

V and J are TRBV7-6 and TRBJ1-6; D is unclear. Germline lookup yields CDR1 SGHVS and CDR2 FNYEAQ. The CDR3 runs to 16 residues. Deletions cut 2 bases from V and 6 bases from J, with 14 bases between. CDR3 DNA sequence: TGTGCCAGCAGCTTAACCGGGGAGCGAGCTAATTCACCCCTCCACTTT. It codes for CASSLTGERANSPLHF.

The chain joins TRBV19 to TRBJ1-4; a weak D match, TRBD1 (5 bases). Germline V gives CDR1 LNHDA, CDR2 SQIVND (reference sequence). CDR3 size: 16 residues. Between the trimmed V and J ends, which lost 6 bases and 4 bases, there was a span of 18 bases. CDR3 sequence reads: CASSPGGLQFNEKLFF. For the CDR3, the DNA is TGTGCCAGTAGCCCGGGGGGTCTGCAGTTTAATGAAAAACTGTTTTTT.

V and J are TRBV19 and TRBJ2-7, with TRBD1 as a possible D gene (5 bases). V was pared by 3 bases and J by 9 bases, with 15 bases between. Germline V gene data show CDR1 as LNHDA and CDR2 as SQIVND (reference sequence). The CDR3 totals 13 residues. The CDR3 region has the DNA TGTGCCAGTAGTATTGGGGCCTTGGATGGGCAGTACTTC. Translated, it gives CASSIGALDGQYF.

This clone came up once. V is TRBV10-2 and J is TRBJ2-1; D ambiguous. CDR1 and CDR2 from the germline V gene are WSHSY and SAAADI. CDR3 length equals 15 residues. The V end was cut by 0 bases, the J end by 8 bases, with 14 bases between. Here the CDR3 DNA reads TGCGCCAGCAGTGAGTCCCCCCTGACTCCACATGAGCAGTTCTTC. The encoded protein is CASSESPLTPHEQFF.

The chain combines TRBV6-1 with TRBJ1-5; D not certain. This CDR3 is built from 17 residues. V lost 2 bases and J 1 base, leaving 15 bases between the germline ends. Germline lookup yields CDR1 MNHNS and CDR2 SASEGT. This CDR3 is CASSEPDGVLSNQPQHF. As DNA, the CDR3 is TGTGCCAGCAGTGAACCGGACGGAGTCCTAAGCAATCAGCCCCAGCATTTT.

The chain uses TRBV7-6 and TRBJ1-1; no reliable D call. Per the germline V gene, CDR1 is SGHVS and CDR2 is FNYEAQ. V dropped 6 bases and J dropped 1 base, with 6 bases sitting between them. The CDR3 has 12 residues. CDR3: CASRNGNTEAFF. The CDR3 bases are TGTGCCAGCAGGAACGGGAACACTGAAGCTTTCTTT. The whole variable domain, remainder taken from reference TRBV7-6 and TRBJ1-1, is GAGVSQSPRYKVTKRGQDVALRCDPISGHVSLYWYRQALGQGPEFLTYFNYEAQQDKSGLPNDRFSAERPEGSISTLTIQRTEQRDSAMYRCASRNGNTEAFFGQGTRLTVV.

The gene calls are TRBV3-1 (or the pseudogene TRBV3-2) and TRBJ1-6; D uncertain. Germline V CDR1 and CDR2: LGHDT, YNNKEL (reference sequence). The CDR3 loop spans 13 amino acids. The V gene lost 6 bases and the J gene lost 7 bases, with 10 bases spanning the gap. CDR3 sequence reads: CASSLYGNSPLHF. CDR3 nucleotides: TGTGCCAGCAGTTTGTACGGAAATTCACCCCTCCACTTT.

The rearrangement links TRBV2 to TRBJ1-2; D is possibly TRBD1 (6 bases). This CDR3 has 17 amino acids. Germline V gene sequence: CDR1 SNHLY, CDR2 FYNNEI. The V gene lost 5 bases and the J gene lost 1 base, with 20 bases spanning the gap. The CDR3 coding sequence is TGTGCCAGCAGTAACCCGACAGGAGCTGAATTTAACTATGGCTACACCTTC. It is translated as CASSNPTGAEFNYGYTF.

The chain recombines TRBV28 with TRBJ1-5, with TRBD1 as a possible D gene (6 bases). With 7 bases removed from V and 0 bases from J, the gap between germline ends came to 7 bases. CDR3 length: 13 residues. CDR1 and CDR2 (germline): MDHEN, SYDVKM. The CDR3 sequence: CASTGASNQPQHF. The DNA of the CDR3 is TGTGCCAGCACGGGGGCTAGCAATCAGCCCCAGCATTTT. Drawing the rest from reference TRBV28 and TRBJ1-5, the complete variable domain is DVKVTQSSRYLVKRTGEKVFLECVQDMDHENMFWYRQDPGLGLRLIYFSYDVKMKEKGDIPEGYSVSREKKERFSLILESASTNQTSMYLCASTGASNQPQHFGDGTRLSIL.

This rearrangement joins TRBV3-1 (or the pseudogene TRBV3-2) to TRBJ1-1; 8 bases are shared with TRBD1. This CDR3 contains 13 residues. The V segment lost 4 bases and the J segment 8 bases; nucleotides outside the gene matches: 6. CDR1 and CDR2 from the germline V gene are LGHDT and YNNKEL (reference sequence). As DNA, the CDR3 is TGTGCCAGCAGCCCCACCCGGACAGGGGAAGCTTTCTTT. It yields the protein CASSPTRTGEAFF.

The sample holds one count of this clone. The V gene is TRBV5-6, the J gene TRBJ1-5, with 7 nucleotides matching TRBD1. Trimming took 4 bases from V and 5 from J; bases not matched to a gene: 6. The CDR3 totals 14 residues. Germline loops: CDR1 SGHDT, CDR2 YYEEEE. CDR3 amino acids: CASSVTGKYQPQHF. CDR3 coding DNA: TGTGCCAGCAGCGTGACAGGGAAGTATCAGCCCCAGCATTTT. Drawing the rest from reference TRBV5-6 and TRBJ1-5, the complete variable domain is DAGVTQSPTHLIKTRGQQVTLRCSPKSGHDTVSWYQQALGQGPQFIFQYYEEEERQRGNFPDRFSGHQFPNYSSELNVNALLLGDSALYLCASSVTGKYQPQHFGDGTRLSIL.

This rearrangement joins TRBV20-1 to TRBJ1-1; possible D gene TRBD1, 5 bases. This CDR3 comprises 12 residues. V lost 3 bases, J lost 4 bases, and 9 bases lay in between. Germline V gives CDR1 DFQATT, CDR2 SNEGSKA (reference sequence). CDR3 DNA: TGCAGTGCTAGTTCGGGGGGCACTGAAGCTTTCTTT. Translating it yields CSASSGGTEAFF.

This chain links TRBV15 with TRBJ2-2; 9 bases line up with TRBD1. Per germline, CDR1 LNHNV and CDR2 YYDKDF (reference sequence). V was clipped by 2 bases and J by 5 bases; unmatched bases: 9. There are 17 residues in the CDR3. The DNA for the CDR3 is TGTGCCACCAGCAGAAGGGACAGGGCGTTTAAGACCGGGGAGCTGTTTTTT. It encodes CATSRRDRAFKTGELFF.

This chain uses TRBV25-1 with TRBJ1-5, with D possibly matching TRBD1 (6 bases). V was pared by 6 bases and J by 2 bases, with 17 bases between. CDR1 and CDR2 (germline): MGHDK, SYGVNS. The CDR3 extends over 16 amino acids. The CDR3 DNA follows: TGTGCCAGCAGAAGGACGGGGGCTGGTCGCAATCAGCCCCAGCATTTT. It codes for CASRRTGAGRNQPQHF.

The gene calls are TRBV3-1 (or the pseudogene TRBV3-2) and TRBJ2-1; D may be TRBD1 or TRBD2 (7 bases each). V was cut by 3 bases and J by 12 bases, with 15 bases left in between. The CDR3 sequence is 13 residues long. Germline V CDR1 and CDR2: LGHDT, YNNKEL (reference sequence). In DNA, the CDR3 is TGTGCCAGCAGCCATGCAGGGGGGGACGGGCAGTTCTTC. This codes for CASSHAGGDGQFF.

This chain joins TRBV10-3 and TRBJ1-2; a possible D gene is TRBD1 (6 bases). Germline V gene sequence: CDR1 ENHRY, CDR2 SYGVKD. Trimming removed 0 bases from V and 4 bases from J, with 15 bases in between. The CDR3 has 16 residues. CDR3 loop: CAISESVGGNSYGYTF. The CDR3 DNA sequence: TGTGCCATCAGTGAGTCCGTAGGGGGTAATTCCTATGGCTACACCTTC.

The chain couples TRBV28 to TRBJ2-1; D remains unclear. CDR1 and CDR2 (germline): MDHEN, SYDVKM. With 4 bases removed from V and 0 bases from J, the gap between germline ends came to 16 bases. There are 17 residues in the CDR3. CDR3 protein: CASSSIDWTSSYNEQFF. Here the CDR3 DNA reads TGTGCCAGCAGTTCCATCGACTGGACGAGCTCCTACAATGAGCAGTTCTTC.

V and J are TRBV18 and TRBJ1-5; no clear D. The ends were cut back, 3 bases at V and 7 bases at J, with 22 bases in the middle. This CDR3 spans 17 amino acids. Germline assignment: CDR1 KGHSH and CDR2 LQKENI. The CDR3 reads CASSPLSQMGSSQPQHF. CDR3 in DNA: TGTGCCAGCTCACCGCTATCCCAGATGGGGAGTAGCCAGCCCCAGCATTTT.

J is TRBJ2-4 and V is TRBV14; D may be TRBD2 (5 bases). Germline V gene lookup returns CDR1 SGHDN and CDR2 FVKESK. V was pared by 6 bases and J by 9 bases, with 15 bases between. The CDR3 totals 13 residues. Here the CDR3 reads CASRFGGEGIQYF. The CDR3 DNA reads TGTGCCAGCAGGTTCGGTGGCGAGGGCATTCAGTACTTC.

The CDR3 nucleotides read TGTGCCAGCAGTACCAGGGGGACTGGGGCCAACGTCCTGACTTTC. Translation gives CASSTRGTGANVLTF. The chain combines TRBV6-5 with TRBJ2-6; TRBD1 agrees at 7 bases. Trimming removed 5 bases from V and 2 bases from J; junction bases left unmatched: 3. This CDR3 has 15 amino acids. Looked up from germline, CDR1 is MNHEY and CDR2 is SVGAGI.